This TCR beta chain comes out of a study of graft-versus-host responses after intestinal transplantation. Study overall: Isolated intestinal, liver-intestinal, or multivisceral transplants had been given to the recipients.

This table comes from immunoSEQ multiplex PCR, and its TCRdb copy is limited to in-frame clones, with some not included. The sample yields 100,000 to 130,000 clones, approximately 90% seen once. Study-wide points: The marrow of recipients harbored GvH clones, and ileum or blood showed some of them first. Some patients had graft-donor T cell macrochimerism. In their allografts, the ratios of graft-versus-host to host-versus-graft T cell clones were high.

Points on this clone: Its antigen remains unidentified.

The ends lost 8 bases at V and 7 bases at J; junction bases unmatched: 13. The length of the CDR3 is 15 residues. Germline CDR1 reads SGHVS; CDR2 reads FNYEAQ. The material sequenced was unstimulated CD4+ T cells sorted from spleen or lymph node cells, taken before transplant. The chain has TRBV7-6 and TRBJ2-1, with 8 bases fitting TRBD2. This sequence was found in a human donor who was the organ donor for an intestinal transplant. The CDR3 sequence: CASSLGGASGNEQFF. Here the CDR3 DNA reads TGTGCCAGCTCATTAGGGGGGGCTAGCGGGAATGAGCAGTTCTTC. The full variable domain, in which reference TRBV7-6 and TRBJ2-1 provide the parts outside the CDR3, is GAGVSQSPRYKVTKRGQDVALRCDPISGHVSLYWYRQALGQGPEFLTYFNYEAQQDKSGLPNDRFSAERPEGSISTLTIQRTEQRDSAMYRCASSLGGASGNEQFFGPGTRLTVL.